The T cell receptor (beta chain) described here comes from a study of regulatory T cells in long-lasting Graves disease. Study observations and caveats: With a few thousand shared public clonotypes, persistent patients exceeded new patients, who shared roughly 920.

Libraries of TCR beta came from iRepertoire HTBI primers plus Arm-PCR of CDR3 regions. TCRdb independently ran MiXCR on the multiplex PCR reads; one entry per CDR3 protein. The table lists hundreds of thousands of distinct CDR3 sequences, about 16% of them singletons. This clonotype occurred a few times. Its target is unknown. Time point denoted: newly diagnosed GD, antithyroid drugs for less than 3 months. RNA from PBMCs was the source of the TCR library. Another study also made use of these data, one on T cells in Graves' hyperthyroidism and ophthalmopathy. That work states: The primer set for the first-round RT-PCR of the TCR CDR3 was HTBI.

The source of this sequence is a woman aged 25 to 39 with Graves disease. This specimen was peripheral blood mononuclear cells (PBMCs), taken at new diagnosis, from a patient treated with antithyroid drugs.

Written as DNA, the CDR3 is TGTGCCAGCAGCTTGGCCTTCGGGACAGGCACAGATACGCAGTATTTT. The encoded protein is CASSLAFGTGTDTQYF. The chain employs TRBV5-6 and TRBJ2-3; 7 nucleotides align to TRBD1. Trimming took 0 bases from V and 1 from J; bases not matched to a gene: 5. Germline CDR1 SGHDT, CDR2 YYEEEE. The CDR3 sequence is 16 residues long.